Listed here are 6 T cell receptor beta chains from one sample, sequenced in a study of circulating CD8 cells and anti-PD-1 response in melanoma. Live CD3+CD8+TCRalphabeta+ cells were sorted into four subsets by PD-1 and/or TIGIT. TCR libraries were prepared from roughly 15 ng of total RNA with the QIAseq Immune Repertoire TCR panel. TCRdb reanalysed the reads using MiXCR and keeps one entry per CDR3 protein. The sample includes some 970 distinct CDR3 sequences, around 8% of them seen just once. This specimen was CD8+ T cells from PBMCs, taken at baseline or after one month of anti-PD-1 therapy (not recorded which). The receptor set was obtained from a human donor with melanoma.

This clonotype is medium-sized by share. The chain has TRBV19 and TRBJ1-2, with D possibly matching TRBD1 (5 bases). The CDR3 runs to 14 residues. Trimming stripped 3 bases from V and 6 bases from J, with 14 bases between. Germline V gene data show CDR1 as LNHDA and CDR2 as SQIVND (reference sequence). In nucleotides, the CDR3 is TGTGCCAGTAGTATCTGGACGCCGGGGGATGGCTACACCTTC. This sequence encodes CASSIWTPGDGYTF.

This clonotype is classed as medium-sized. The gene calls are TRBV6-5 and TRBJ2-7, with TRBD1 matching 11 bases. Per germline, CDR1 MNHEY and CDR2 SVGAGI. V was pared by 2 bases and J by 6 bases, with 0 bases of the junction left unmatched. The length of the CDR3 is 13 residues. The CDR3 spells CASSYGTGGEQYF. In DNA, the CDR3 is TGTGCCAGCAGTTACGGGACAGGGGGCGAGCAGTACTTC.

In its sample, this clonotype is large. The rearrangement links TRBV9 to TRBJ2-3; 9 bases line up with TRBD2. The V segment lost 1 base and the J segment 2 bases; nucleotides outside the gene matches: 5. The CDR3 length is 16 residues. The germline V gene has CDR1 SGDLS and CDR2 YYNGEE. The CDR3 spells CASSVIAGEYTDTQYF. Here the CDR3 DNA reads TGTGCCAGCAGCGTAATAGCGGGGGAGTACACAGATACGCAGTATTTT.

The chain couples TRBV19 to TRBJ2-7, with 11 bases lining up with TRBD1. Trimming cost V 10 bases and J 3 bases; bases outside gene matches: 5. The CDR3 length is 13 residues. Germline-derived CDR1 and CDR2 are LNHDA and SQIVND (reference sequence). CDR3 amino acids: CATGTGGIYEQYF. The CDR3 DNA reads TGTGCCACCGGGACAGGGGGGATCTACGAGCAGTACTTC.

This clonotype is large in the sample. J is TRBJ2-5 and V is TRBV9; TRBD2 might be the D (6 bases). The CDR3 runs 12 residues. Per the germline V gene, CDR1 is SGDLS and CDR2 is YYNGEE. V lost 7 bases and J 2 bases, leaving 9 bases between the germline ends. CDR3 bases: TGTGCCAGCGTTCGGGAGCAAGAGACCCAGTACTTC. Its protein product is CASVREQETQYF.

This clonotype was picked up a small number of times. A much larger clone is a single base away; this may be a read error. The rearrangement links TRBV14 to TRBJ2-3; D ambiguous. Germline V gives CDR1 SGHDN, CDR2 FVKESK. CDR3 length: 15 residues. In DNA form, the CDR3 reads TGTGCCGGCAGCCCAATCAGGATGGTCACAGATACGCAGTATTTT. Residues: CAGSPIRMVTDTQYF.